Following are 19 T cell receptor beta chains from one sample sequenced in a study of cytomegalovirus exposure and HLA in healthy donors. The primer mix had 60 Vbeta and 13 Jbeta primers. Assay: immunoSEQ multiplex PCR; the TCRdb copy retains only in-frame clones and omits some. Of under 200,000 clones in the sample, roughly 80% were seen once. Sample: PBMCs. These receptors all stem from a male donor in good health and CMV-seropositive.

This clone was seen once. This rearrangement joins TRBV13 to TRBJ2-7, with a tentative D call TRBD1 (6 bases). Trimming took off 3 bases at V and 3 bases at J, with 12 bases between the two ends. The germline CDR1 and CDR2 sequences are PRHDT and FYEKMQ (reference sequence). This CDR3 is built from 14 residues. Written as DNA, the CDR3 is TGTGCCAGCAGCTTTGGTAACAGGGACTACGAGCAGTACTTC. It specifies CASSFGNRDYEQYF. Drawing the rest from reference TRBV13 and TRBJ2-7, the complete variable domain is AAGVIQSPRHLIKEKRETATLKCYPIPRHDTVYWYQQGPGQDPQFLISFYEKMQSDKGSIPDRFSAQQFSDYHSELNMSSLELGDSALYFCASSFGNRDYEQYFGPGTRLTVT.

This CDR3 reads CASTPSGGQETQYF. The DNA of the CDR3 is TGTGCCAGTACCCCCTCCGGCGGCCAAGAGACCCAGTACTTC. This rearrangement joins TRBV19 to TRBJ2-5, with unresolved D. The CDR3 runs to 14 residues. Germline-derived CDR1 and CDR2 are LNHDA and SQIVND (reference sequence). V was clipped by 7 bases and J by 1 base, with 13 bases between them.

The gene calls are TRBV5-6 and TRBJ1-4, with D possibly matching TRBD1 (5 bases). The ends were cut back, 4 bases at V and 10 bases at J, with 14 bases in the middle. Germline assignment: CDR1 SGHDT and CDR2 YYEEEE. This CDR3 spans 13 amino acids. CDR3 sequence (DNA): TGTGCCAGCAGCATGGGACTGGGAGGAAAACTGTTTTTT. Amino acids: CASSMGLGGKLFF.

The CDR3 nucleotides are TGTGCCAGCAGTCTGGGCAGGTCGAACACTGAAGCTTTCTTT. As protein: CASSLGRSNTEAFF. The chain has TRBV27 and TRBJ1-1; no definite D call. Trimming took off 5 bases at V and 1 base at J, with 11 bases between the two ends. Germline CDR1 MNHEY, CDR2 SMNVEV (reference sequence). The CDR3 length is 14 residues.

The chain employs TRBV6-5 and TRBJ2-7; 11 nucleotides match TRBD2. J lost 2 bases, V lost 4 bases, and 7 bases had no gene match. The CDR3 has 16 residues. Germline-derived CDR1 and CDR2 are MNHEY and SVGAGI. CDR3 sequence reads: CASSLIAGGGTYEQYF. CDR3 sequence (DNA): TGTGCCAGCAGTTTGATAGCGGGAGGGGGGACCTACGAGCAGTACTTC.

This chain connects TRBV19 to TRBJ1-3; a weak D match, TRBD1 (5 bases). Trimming took 7 bases from V and 0 from J, leaving 13 bases between them. Germline V gene sequence: CDR1 LNHDA, CDR2 SQIVND (reference sequence). The CDR3 has 15 residues. CDR3 sequence (DNA): TGTGCCAGTACCCCGGACATATCCTCTGGAAACACCATATATTTT. Amino acids: CASTPDISSGNTIYF.

The V call is TRBV4-2, the J call TRBJ2-7, with 10 bases matching TRBD2. The ends lost 2 bases at V and 3 bases at J; junction bases unmatched: 4. This CDR3 is built from 15 residues. Germline CDR1 and CDR2: LGHNA and YNFKEQ. CDR3 in amino acids: CASSQTRTSGYEQYF. DNA for the CDR3: TGTGCCAGCAGCCAAACTCGGACTAGCGGCTACGAGCAGTACTTC.

The gene calls are TRBV15 and TRBJ2-5, with 10 bases lining up with TRBD2. The J call may not be correct, given that the DNA end is closer to TRBJ2-7. The CDR3 extends over 16 amino acids. Germline V gene data show CDR1 as LNHNV and CDR2 as YYDKDF (reference sequence). The CDR3 bases are TGTGCCACCAGCAAGGTCCTAGCGGGAGTTGTCTACGAGCAGTACTTC. It yields the protein CATSKVLAGVVYEQYF.

The genes are TRBV23-1 and TRBJ1-3, with D possibly TRBD1 on 5 matching bases. TRBV23-1 is annotated as an ORF whose role is uncertain. The CDR3 has 14 amino acids. The V gene lost 4 bases and the J gene lost 4 bases, with 11 bases spanning the gap. The CDR3 DNA sequence: TGCGCCAGCAGTCCTAACAGGAAAGGAAACACCATATATTTT. Protein sequence: CASSPNRKGNTIYF.

The V and J genes are TRBV4-1 and TRBJ1-5; D not certain. CDR1 and CDR2 from the germline V gene are MGHRA and YSYEKL. Deletions cut 4 bases from V and 0 bases from J, with 10 bases between. The length of the CDR3 is 15 residues. CDR3 DNA sequence: TGCGCCAGCAGCCCCAGACTTAATAGCAATCAGCCCCAGCATTTT. This codes for CASSPRLNSNQPQHF.

A few counts support this clone. This rearrangement joins TRBV18 to TRBJ2-3; 10 positions agree with TRBD2. Germline V CDR1 and CDR2: KGHSH, LQKENI. The CDR3 covers 19 residues. Germline trimming cut 3 bases from V and 0 bases from J; bases unmatched to any gene: 12. The CDR3 region has the DNA TGTGCCAGCTCACCTCAAGGACTAGCGGAGCTGACTAGCACAGATACGCAGTATTTT. Residues: CASSPQGLAELTSTDTQYF.

The chain uses TRBV5-1 and TRBJ2-7; tentative D call: TRBD2 (5 bases). The germline V gene encodes CDR1 SGHRS and CDR2 YFSETQ. V was shortened by 0 bases and J by 7 bases, with 11 bases between the two germline ends. The length of the CDR3 is 13 residues. In nucleotides, the CDR3 is TGCGCCAGCAGCTTGGCCCGGACGGGGGAGCAGTACTTC. Amino acid sequence: CASSLARTGEQYF.

The gene calls are TRBV14 and TRBJ2-3; a possible D gene is TRBD2 (6 bases). Trimming cost V 4 bases and J 2 bases, with 13 bases left between them. This CDR3 region has 15 residues. CDR1 and CDR2 (germline): SGHDN, FVKESK. As DNA, the CDR3 is TGTGCCAGCAGCCTCCGGGCGGGACCCACAGATACGCAGTATTTT. Residues: CASSLRAGPTDTQYF.

This chain connects TRBV14 to TRBJ1-2; 7 bases are a match to TRBD1. Per germline, CDR1 SGHDN and CDR2 FVKESK. With V trimmed by 3 bases and J by 2 bases, 6 bases remained unmatched. This CDR3 contains 15 residues. The CDR3 spells CASSHPGQSNYGYTF. CDR3 DNA sequence: TGTGCCAGCAGCCATCCGGGACAGAGCAACTATGGCTACACCTTC.

V gene TRBV9 combines with J gene TRBJ2-2, with D possibly TRBD2 on 6 matching bases. The V and J ends lost 4 bases and 5 bases respectively, with 12 bases between them. Germline V gene data show CDR1 as SGDLS and CDR2 as YYNGEE. This CDR3 has 14 amino acids. CDR3 DNA sequence: TGTGCCAGCAGCAAGCCCGCGGGGACCGGGGAGCTGTTTTTT. It codes for CASSKPAGTGELFF.

This rearrangement joins TRBV27 to TRBJ2-1; weak D call: TRBD2 (5 bases). The CDR3 is 12 amino acids. Germline CDR1 and CDR2: MNHEY and SMNVEV (reference sequence). The V end was cut by 6 bases, the J end by 10 bases, with 13 bases between. CDR3 bases: TGTGCCAGCAGCCTACTAGGGAGAGAGCAGTTCTTC. This encodes CASSLLGREQFF.

There are a few counts of this clone. The V gene is TRBV14, the J gene TRBJ2-7; D gene ambiguous. This CDR3 is built from 13 residues. V was cut by 1 base and J by 3 bases, with 7 bases left in between. CDR1 and CDR2 (germline): SGHDN, FVKESK. Here the CDR3 DNA reads TGTGCCAGCAGCCAAGTACACGACTACGAGCAGTACTTC. This codes for CASSQVHDYEQYF.

This clone has just a few counts. V is TRBV16 and J is TRBJ2-7; D ambiguous. The CDR3 has 15 residues. The germline V gene encodes CDR1 KGHSY and CDR2 FQNENV. Here the CDR3 reads CDTAELRLAYCEQYF. In nucleotides, the CDR3 is TGTGATACCGCCGAACTACGGTTGGCCTACTGCGAGCAGTACTTC.

This chain joins TRBV7-2 and TRBJ1-6; no clear D. Per germline, CDR1 SGHTA and CDR2 FQGNSA. Deletions cut 1 base from V and 13 bases from J, with 8 bases between. The CDR3 runs 12 residues. The CDR3 region has the DNA TGTGCCAGCAGCTTAGGGCCTCCGCCCCTCCACTTT. It codes for CASSLGPPPLHF.